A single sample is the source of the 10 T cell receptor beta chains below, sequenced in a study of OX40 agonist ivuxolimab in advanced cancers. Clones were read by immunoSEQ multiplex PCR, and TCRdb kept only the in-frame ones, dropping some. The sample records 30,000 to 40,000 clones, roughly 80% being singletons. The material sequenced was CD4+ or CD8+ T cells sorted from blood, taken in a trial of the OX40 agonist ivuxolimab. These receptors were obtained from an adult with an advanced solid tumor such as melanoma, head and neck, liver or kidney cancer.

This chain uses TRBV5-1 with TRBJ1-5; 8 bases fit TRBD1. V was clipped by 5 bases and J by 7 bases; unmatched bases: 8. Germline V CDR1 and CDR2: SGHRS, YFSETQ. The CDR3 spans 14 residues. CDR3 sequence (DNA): TGCGCCAGCAGTCTGGCAGGGGGCTGGCAGCCCCAGCATTTT. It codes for CASSLAGGWQPQHF.

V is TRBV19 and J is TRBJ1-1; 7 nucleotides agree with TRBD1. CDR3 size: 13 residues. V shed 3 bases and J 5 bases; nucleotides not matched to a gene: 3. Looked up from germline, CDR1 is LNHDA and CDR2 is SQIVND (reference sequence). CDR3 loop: CASSINRGTEAFF. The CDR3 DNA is TGTGCCAGTAGTATTAACAGGGGAACTGAAGCTTTCTTT.

The CDR3 DNA reads TGTGCCAGCAGTTTAAGGCGTGGGATGAACACTGAAGCTTTCTTT. Translation: CASSLRRGMNTEAFF. This sequence joins TRBV28 and TRBJ1-1; D is ambiguous. The CDR3 extends over 15 amino acids. Deletions cut 2 bases from V and 0 bases from J, with 10 bases between. Germline V gene sequence: CDR1 MDHEN, CDR2 SYDVKM.

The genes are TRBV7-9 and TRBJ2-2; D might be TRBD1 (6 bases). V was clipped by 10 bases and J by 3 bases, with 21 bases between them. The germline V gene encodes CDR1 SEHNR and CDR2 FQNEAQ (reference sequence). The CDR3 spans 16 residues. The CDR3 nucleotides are TGTGCCATCATCCCCCGAGGGGGTAGGGACACCGGGGAGCTGTTTTTT. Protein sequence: CAIIPRGGRDTGELFF.

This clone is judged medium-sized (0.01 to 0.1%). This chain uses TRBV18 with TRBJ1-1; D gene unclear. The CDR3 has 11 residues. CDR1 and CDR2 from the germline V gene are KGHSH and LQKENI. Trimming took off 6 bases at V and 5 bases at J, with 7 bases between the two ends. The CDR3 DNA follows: TGTGCCAGCTCCCTCGAGACTGAAGCTTTCTTT. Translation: CASSLETEAFF.

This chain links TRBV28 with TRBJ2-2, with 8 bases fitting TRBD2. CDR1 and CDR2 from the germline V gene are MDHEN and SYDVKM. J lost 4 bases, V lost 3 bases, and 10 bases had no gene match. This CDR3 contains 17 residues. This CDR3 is CASSFAAGVSTTGELFF. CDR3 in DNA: TGTGCCAGCAGTTTCGCAGCGGGGGTTTCGACCACCGGGGAGCTGTTTTTT.

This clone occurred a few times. The CDR3 here is CASSYFSRGAGANVLTF. The CDR3 DNA is TGTGCCAGTAGTTATTTTTCCAGGGGAGCTGGGGCCAACGTCCTGACTTTC. The V gene is TRBV19, the J gene TRBJ2-6; D perhaps matches TRBD1 (6 bases). CDR3 length: 17 residues. V lost 5 bases to trimming and J lost 2 bases, with 16 bases between them. CDR1 and CDR2 from the germline V gene are LNHDA and SQIVND (reference sequence).

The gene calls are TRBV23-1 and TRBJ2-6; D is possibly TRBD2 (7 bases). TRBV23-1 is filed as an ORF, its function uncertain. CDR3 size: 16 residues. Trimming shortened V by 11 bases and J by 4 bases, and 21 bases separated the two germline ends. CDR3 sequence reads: CAFIPVGGPGANVLTF. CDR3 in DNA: TGCGCCTTTATACCTGTGGGGGGGCCCGGGGCCAACGTCCTGACTTTC.

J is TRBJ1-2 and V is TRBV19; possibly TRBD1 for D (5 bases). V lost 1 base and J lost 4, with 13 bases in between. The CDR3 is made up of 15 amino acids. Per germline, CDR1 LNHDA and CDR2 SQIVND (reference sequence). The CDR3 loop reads CASSIGRAALYGYTF. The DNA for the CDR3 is TGTGCCAGTAGTATAGGCAGGGCGGCCCTCTATGGCTACACCTTC.

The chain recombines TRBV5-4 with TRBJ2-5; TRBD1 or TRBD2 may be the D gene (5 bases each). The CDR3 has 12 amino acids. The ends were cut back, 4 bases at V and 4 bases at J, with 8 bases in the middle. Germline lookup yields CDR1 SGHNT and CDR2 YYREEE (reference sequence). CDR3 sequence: CASSIGGETQYF. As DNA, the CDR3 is TGTGCCAGCAGCATTGGGGGAGAGACCCAGTACTTC.